The source of this T cell receptor beta chain is a study of technical replicates of blood from a few donors (dated by TCRdb to about 2017). The library was prepared using the immunoSEQ multiplex PCR assay. The source is immuneACCESS, and TCRdb retained only in-frame sequences with V and J called. Part of the clones is not carried over; for the studies checked, unresolved V genes explain less than half of this, and the remainder is unexplained. A total of approximately 79,000 clones appear in this sample, 95% of them only once. The ten largest clones capture 0.25% of the sample. As concerns this clone: No antigen is known for it. Base qualities are not at hand, and no much larger clone is one base apart.

The sequenced sample was T cells isolated from PBMCs. The receptor was derived from a human donor in good health.

The encoded CDR3 is CASSVERERYEQYF. The nucleotide sequence is given as TGTGCCAGTAGTGTCGAGCGGGAGCGATACGAGCAGTACTTC. The V and J genes are TRBV19 and TRBJ2-7; 8 central nucleotides agree with TRBD2. The CDR3 numbers 14 residues from cysteine through phenylalanine. Only the CDR3 region is kept as DNA, spanning 42 bases read in frame from base 1. Trimmed from V: 5 bases; trimmed from J: 4 bases; junction bases lacking a gene match: 7. The germline V gene (reference sequence) provides CDR1 LNHDA and CDR2 SQIVND.